The rows below give T cell receptor beta chains drawn from one sample of a study of blood T cell repertoires in COVID-19. The data were produced by immunoSEQ multiplex PCR, yet TCRdb's version contains in-frame clones alone and is incomplete. The sample yields around 100,000 clones, less than 95% seen once. The sample consisted of peripheral blood. The receptors shown here come from a middle-aged man with acute or convalescent COVID-19. The CDR3 runs from the conserved cysteine through the conserved F or W. Each record gives: J gene, clone size, D gene, V gene, CDR3 protein, CDR3 DNA. A D gene is named only where the DNA matches it firmly. Not all rows give a size; the values are once, few, many and, for expanded clones, a class.

TRBJ1-1 | - | - | TRBV7-9 | CASSTSFPNTEAFF | TGTGCCAGCAGCACCAGTTTTCCGAACACTGAAGCTTTCTTT
TRBJ2-1 | - | TRBD2 | TRBV5-1 | CASSLAGLESNEQFF | TGCGCCAGCAGCTTGGCCGGACTAGAGAGCAATGAGCAGTTCTTC
TRBJ1-4 | - | - | TRBV24-1 | CATSDPGGAEEKLFF | TGTGCCACCAGTGATCCGGGGGGGGCGGAAGAAAAACTGTTTTTT
TRBJ2-1 | - | - | TRBV14 | CASSLGTRSYNEQFF | TGTGCCAGCAGCCTAGGGACACGATCCTACAATGAGCAGTTCTTC
TRBJ1-5 | once | TRBD1 | TRBV19 | CASSPGTGAFGNQPQHF | TGTGCCAGTAGCCCCGGGACAGGGGCCTTTGGGAATCAGCCCCAGCATTTT
TRBJ2-7 | few | - | TRBV4-1 | CASSQDLLLGTRVYEQYF | TGCGCCAGCAGCCAAGATCTTCTTCTTGGTACTAGGGTTTACGAGCAGTACTTC
TRBJ1-6 | - | TRBD1 | TRBV7-2 | CASSLLQTGGDSPLHF | TGTGCCAGCAGCTTATTGCAAACAGGGGGCGATTCACCCCTCCACTTT
TRBJ2-2 | - | TRBD2 | TRBV7-9 | CASRLGGSIGELFF | TGTGCCAGCAGGCTAGGCGGGAGTATCGGGGAGCTGTTTTTT
TRBJ2-6 | - | - | TRBV19 | CATSGRLSGANVLTF | TGTGCCACGAGTGGGAGGCTCTCTGGGGCCAACGTCCTGACTTTC
TRBJ2-3 | - | - | TRBV10-3 | CAISIGSPSSTDTQYF | TGTGCCATCAGTATCGGGTCGCCCTCTAGCACAGATACGCAGTATTTT
TRBJ2-5 | - | - | TRBV5-1 | CASSSVSGETQYF | TGCGCCAGCAGCTCCGTAAGCGGAGAGACCCAGTACTTC
TRBJ1-2 | - | - | TRBV30 | CAWRDSSAGYTF | TGTGCCTGGAGGGACAGCTCCGCTGGCTACACCTTC
TRBJ2-7 | once | TRBD2 | TRBV18 | CASSSGLASYEQYF | TGTGCCAGCTCATCAGGACTAGCCTCCTACGAGCAGTACTTC
TRBJ2-7 | - | - | TRBV3-1/TRBV3-2 | CASSRGGPGEQYF | TGTGCCAGCAGCCGGGGGGGGCCCGGCGAGCAGTACTTC
TRBJ1-5 | - | TRBD1 | TRBV19 | CASSTRSTGGFNQPQHF | TGTGCCAGTAGTACAAGGAGTACAGGGGGGTTCAATCAGCCCCAGCATTTT
TRBJ2-5 | - | - | TRBV5-4 | CASSLVGGAQTQYF | TGTGCCAGCAGCTTGGTTGGGGGCGCACAGACCCAGTACTTC
TRBJ2-6 | - | - | TRBV27 | CASSSLLGTGANVLTF | TGTGCCAGCAGTTCCCTACTAGGGACTGGGGCCAACGTCCTGACTTTC
TRBJ1-1 | - | - | TRBV11-3 | CASSLDRVTEAFF | TGTGCCAGCAGCTTAGACAGGGTCACTGAAGCTTTCTTT
TRBJ1-5 | - | - | TRBV6-5 | CASMAVSNQPQHF | TGTGCCAGCATGGCGGTTAGCAATCAGCCCCAGCATTTT
TRBJ2-1 | - | TRBD2 | TRBV24-1 | CATSEVTSGSSEQFF | TGTGCCACCAGTGAAGTGACTAGCGGGAGTAGTGAGCAGTTCTTC
TRBJ2-7 | - | TRBD1 | TRBV12-5 | CASGLTHRTGFFGEQYF | TGTGCTAGTGGTTTGACGCACCGGACAGGTTTCTTCGGTGAGCAGTACTTC
TRBJ1-2 | - | TRBD1 | TRBV12-3/TRBV12-4 | CASSLQGANGYTF | TGTGCCAGCAGCCTGCAGGGGGCAAATGGCTACACCTTC
TRBJ2-5 | - | - | TRBV11-2 | CASSIGTPWEETQYF | TGTGCCAGCAGCATCGGGACTCCCTGGGAGGAGACCCAGTACTTC
TRBJ1-6 | - | - | TRBV6-5 | CASSIIDSPLHF | TGTGCCAGCAGTATTATAGATTCACCCCTCCACTTT
TRBJ1-1 | - | - | TRBV19 | CASYKDRNTEAFF | TGTGCCAGTTATAAAGACAGGAACACTGAAGCTTTCTTT
TRBJ1-4 | - | TRBD1 | TRBV12-5 | CASGLVLGQGYEKLFF | TGTGCTAGTGGTTTGGTACTGGGACAGGGTTATGAAAAACTGTTTTTT
TRBJ1-2 | - | TRBD1 | TRBV5-4 | CASSLKQGVNYGYTF | TGTGCCAGCAGCTTGAAGCAGGGGGTTAACTATGGCTACACCTTC
TRBJ1-2 | once | - | TRBV6-5 | CASTTTVYYGYTF | TGTGCCAGCACCACGACAGTCTACTATGGCTACACCTTC
TRBJ1-4 | - | - | TRBV6-5 | CASSPETGKLFF | TGTGCCAGCAGTCCTGAAACAGGGAAACTGTTTTTT
TRBJ2-1 | - | TRBD2 | TRBV7-9 | CASSRLASAYNEQFF | TGTGCCAGCAGCCGACTAGCGTCTGCCTACAATGAGCAGTTCTTC
TRBJ2-3 | - | TRBD2 | TRBV9 | CASSVGTSGITDTQYF | TGTGCCAGCAGCGTAGGGACTAGCGGGATTACAGATACGCAGTATTTT
TRBJ2-1 | - | - | TRBV27 | CASRLSGHFYNEQFF | TGTGCCAGCAGGTTAAGTGGGCACTTCTACAATGAGCAGTTCTTC
TRBJ2-5 | - | TRBD1 | TRBV2 | CASKLGQIQETQYF | TGTGCCAGCAAGCTGGGACAGATACAAGAGACCCAGTACTTC
TRBJ2-1 | - | - | TRBV5-1 | CASSLAGGAGSEQFF | TGCGCCAGCAGCTTGGCCGGCGGGGCCGGTAGTGAGCAGTTCTTC
TRBJ2-1 | - | - | TRBV7-9 | CASSLGVGTPSYNEQFF | TGTGCCAGCAGCTTAGGAGTCGGGACTCCCTCCTACAATGAGCAGTTCTTC
TRBJ1-2 | - | TRBD1 | TRBV6-5 | CASRRTGTGYGYTF | TGTGCCAGCAGGCGCACCGGGACAGGATATGGCTACACCTTC
TRBJ2-7 | once | - | TRBV18 | CASSPPGGNYEQYF | TGTGCCAGCTCACCACCGGGGGGAAACTACGAGCAGTACTTC
TRBJ2-5 | - | TRBD2 | TRBV7-9 | CASSPGLADNRRAQYF | TGTGCCAGCAGCCCAGGACTAGCCGATAACCGCAGGGCCCAGTACTTC
TRBJ2-6 | - | - | TRBV29-1 | CSVSVGASNVLTF | TGCAGCGTTAGTGTCGGAGCAAGTAACGTCCTGACTTTC
TRBJ1-3 | - | - | TRBV12-5 | CASGLVLGYSGNTIYF | TGTGCTAGTGGTTTGGTACTGGGCTACTCTGGAAACACCATATATTTT
TRBJ1-1 | - | TRBD1 | TRBV5-6 | CASSSQLDRANTEAFF | TGTGCCAGCAGCTCACAGCTTGACAGGGCAAACACTGAAGCTTTCTTT
TRBJ1-5 | - | TRBD1 | TRBV19 | CASGQGAQQPQHF | TGTGCCAGCGGACAGGGGGCGCAGCAGCCCCAGCATTTT
TRBJ2-1 | - | TRBD2 | TRBV7-2 | CASSLGAGDSYNEQFF | TGTGCCAGCAGCTTAGGAGCGGGGGACTCCTACAATGAGCAGTTCTTC
TRBJ1-1 | - | TRBD1 | TRBV7-2 | CASSLLRQGAAEAFF | TGTGCCAGCAGCTTATTGAGACAGGGGGCCGCTGAAGCTTTCTTT
TRBJ2-1 | - | TRBD2 | TRBV6-4 | CASSALAGLNEQFF | TGTGCCAGCAGCGCTTTAGCGGGGTTGAATGAGCAGTTCTTC
TRBJ1-5 | few | TRBD1 | TRBV19 | CASISGQGRNQPQHF | TGTGCCAGTATCTCTGGACAGGGACGAAATCAGCCCCAGCATTTT
TRBJ2-5 | - | - | TRBV19 | CASSLKQWRTEQETQYF | TGTGCCAGTAGCTTAAAACAATGGAGGACAGAGCAAGAGACCCAGTACTTC
TRBJ2-5 | - | - | TRBV12-3/TRBV12-4 | CASSPHAGETQYF | TGTGCCAGCAGTCCCCATGCAGGGGAGACCCAGTACTTC
TRBJ2-1 | - | TRBD2 | TRBV5-1 | CASIAIAGAVGNEQFF | TGCGCCAGCATAGCCATAGCGGGAGCAGTGGGCAATGAGCAGTTCTTC
TRBJ1-5 | - | - | TRBV27 | CASSSISSNQPQHF | TGTGCCAGCAGTTCGATTAGTAGCAATCAGCCCCAGCATTTT
TRBJ1-2 | - | - | TRBV6-5 | CASRGTTYGYTF | TGTGCCAGCAGGGGCACCACCTATGGCTACACCTTC
TRBJ2-1 | - | TRBD2 | TRBV6-6 | CASSYRLRASGMNQFF | TGTGCCAGCAGTTACCGACTCCGGGCTAGCGGGATGAATCAGTTCTTC
TRBJ1-2 | - | TRBD1 | TRBV19 | CASSVGTGGEVYTF | TGTGCCAGTAGTGTCGGGACAGGGGGCGAGGTCTACACCTTC
TRBJ2-2 | - | TRBD1 | TRBV7-9 | CASSSIPGQGNTGELFF | TGTGCCAGCAGCTCTATCCCGGGACAGGGGAACACCGGGGAGCTGTTTTTT
TRBJ2-1 | few | - | TRBV6-5 | CASNIDRWRNEQFF | TGTGCCAGCAACATAGACCGCTGGAGGAATGAGCAGTTCTTC
TRBJ1-1 | - | TRBD1 | TRBV19 | CASIPGTGRLGSTEAFF | TGTGCCAGTATCCCCGGGACAGGGAGGTTGGGGAGCACTGAAGCTTTCTTT
TRBJ2-1 | - | - | TRBV21-1 | CASSKARGRAGDNEQFF | TGTGCCAGCAGCAAAGCGCGTGGGAGGGCGGGGGACAATGAGCAGTTCTTC
TRBJ1-1 | - | - | TRBV6-1 | CASSETDRGTEAFF | TGTGCCAGCAGTGAAACGGACCGGGGTACTGAAGCTTTCTTT
TRBJ1-6 | - | - | TRBV19 | CASSIDANRDNSPLHF | TGTGCCAGTAGTATAGATGCCAACAGAGATAATTCACCCCTCCACTTT